These 23 T cell receptor beta chains were sequenced from one sample in a study of T cells after yellow fever vaccination. MiXCR, run by TCRdb on the 5' RACE reads, gives a single entry per CDR3 protein. The sample has about 550,000 distinct CDR3 sequences, roughly 21% seen once. The sequences come from PBMCs, collected 15 days after the yellow fever booster vaccination. These receptor sequences come from a man aged 30-40 years who received the YFV17D yellow fever vaccine.

This chain connects TRBV4-3 to TRBJ2-1, with D unclear. This CDR3 region has 15 residues. Per the germline V gene, CDR1 is LGHNA and CDR2 is YSLEER. V was pared by 1 base and J by 5 bases, with 12 bases between. The CDR3 sequence: CASSQVLGSNNEQFF. In DNA, the CDR3 is TGCGCCAGCAGCCAAGTTTTAGGCAGTAACAATGAGCAGTTCTTC.

The chain joins TRBV5-8 to TRBJ2-1; 9 bases align to TRBD2. The V segment lost 8 bases and the J segment 3 bases; nucleotides outside the gene matches: 3. CDR3 length: 13 amino acids. Germline values: CDR1 SGHTS, CDR2 YDEGEE. CDR3 DNA sequence: TGTGCCAGTACACTAGCGGGCTACAATGAGCAGTTCTTC. Translated, it gives CASTLAGYNEQFF. Based on the CDR3 plus reference TRBV5-8 and TRBJ2-1, the full variable domain is EAGVTQSPTHLIKTRGQQATLRCSPISGHTSVYWYQQALGLGLQFLLWYDEGEERNRGNFPPRFSGRQFPNYSSELNVNALELEDSALYLCASTLAGYNEQFFGPGTRLTVL.

The DNA of the CDR3 is TGTGCCAGCAGTTTACAGGGCCCTAAGTACTTC. Translating gives CASSLQGPKYF. V usage is TRBV28 and J usage is TRBJ2-7, with D maybe TRBD1 (5 bases). The CDR3 has 11 residues. V shed 2 bases and J shed 11 bases, with 10 bases lying between them. Germline V gives CDR1 MDHEN, CDR2 SYDVKM.

This clonotype has only a few counts. The chain recombines TRBV6-1 with TRBJ1-5; 10 positions agree with TRBD1. CDR3 length equals 16 residues. From germline, CDR1 is MNHNS and CDR2 SASEGT. V dropped 6 bases and J dropped 5; count of bases not matched to a gene: 10. The CDR3 reads CASSDPGQGPHQPQHF. The CDR3 DNA sequence: TGTGCCAGCAGCGATCCGGGACAGGGGCCCCATCAGCCCCAGCATTTT.

This clonotype was seen more than once but under ten times. The chain has TRBV6-1 and TRBJ2-7; TRBD2 matches 7 bases. J lost 3 bases, V lost 6 bases, and 5 bases had no gene match. This CDR3 spans 13 amino acids. Germline CDR1 is MNHNS and CDR2 is SASEGT. The CDR3 sequence is CASRAREVYEQYF. In DNA form, the CDR3 reads TGTGCCAGCAGGGCCCGGGAGGTCTACGAGCAGTACTTC.

This chain joins TRBV29-1 and TRBJ2-5; 11 nucleotides agree with TRBD1. Germline loops: CDR1 SQVTM, CDR2 ANQGSEA. This CDR3 has 14 residues. CDR3 amino acids: CSTSGTGGSETQYF. The CDR3 DNA reads TGCAGTACTTCCGGGACAGGGGGTTCGGAGACCCAGTACTTC.

In this sample, this clonotype turned up a few times. The CDR3 DNA is TGTGCCACCAGTGAGCCCAGCGGGAGTGGGGAGACCCAGTACTTC. It codes for CATSEPSGSGETQYF. The rearrangement uses TRBV24-1 and TRBJ2-5; 8 positions agree with TRBD2. The CDR3 covers 15 residues. Trimming cost V 4 bases and J 5 bases; bases outside gene matches: 8. The germline V gene has CDR1 KGHDR and CDR2 SFDVKD.

This clonotype was counted only a few times. The chain couples TRBV12-3 or TRBV12-4 to TRBJ1-2; TRBD1 matches 7 bases. The CDR3 extends over 15 amino acids. J gave up 4 bases and V 7 bases, and 12 bases lay outside the gene matches. The CDR3 protein is CASIPRDRIGYGYTF. The CDR3 nucleotides read TGTGCCAGCATTCCCCGGGACAGAATTGGCTATGGCTACACCTTC.

The chain links TRBV27 to TRBJ2-7; 7 nucleotides align to TRBD1. V shed 6 bases and J 3 bases; nucleotides not matched to a gene: 11. This CDR3 is built from 15 residues. The germline gives CDR1 MNHEY, CDR2 SMNVEV (reference sequence). This chain's CDR3 is CASSPADRAGYEQYF. The CDR3 bases are TGTGCCAGCAGCCCCGCCGACAGGGCGGGCTACGAGCAGTACTTC.

This chain uses TRBV7-2 with TRBJ2-3; 8 bases fit TRBD1. Germline CDR1 reads SGHTA; CDR2 reads FQGNSA. The CDR3 spans 15 residues. V lost 4 bases to trimming and J lost 3 bases; unmatched junction nucleotides: 6. The CDR3 sequence is CASSSWGQVTDTQYF. In DNA form, the CDR3 reads TGTGCCAGCAGCTCCTGGGGACAGGTTACAGATACGCAGTATTTT.

The chain recombines TRBV6-5 with TRBJ2-1, with 12 nucleotides matching TRBD2. Trimming at V came to 2 bases and at J to 10 bases, leaving 6 bases not matched to a gene. Germline assignment: CDR1 MNHEY and CDR2 SVGAGI. The CDR3 runs 15 residues. CDR3 nucleotides: TGTGCCAGCAGTTACCCTAGCGGGAGGGCCGGGGAGCAGTTCTTC. This gives the protein CASSYPSGRAGEQFF.

This clonotype has only a few counts. The rearrangement links TRBV5-1 to TRBJ2-2, with D perhaps being TRBD1 or TRBD2 (5 bases each). Trimming removed 3 bases from V and 4 bases from J, with 10 bases in between. CDR1 and CDR2 from the germline V gene are SGHRS and YFSETQ. The CDR3 runs to 14 residues. CDR3 amino acids: CASSWDLVTGELFF. Written as DNA, the CDR3 is TGCGCCAGCAGCTGGGACCTTGTCACCGGGGAGCTGTTTTTT.

The table lists this clonotype with a few counts. This chain joins TRBV5-1 and TRBJ2-3; 9 positions agree with TRBD2. Germline V CDR1 and CDR2: SGHRS, YFSETQ. The CDR3 contains 16 residues. J lost 2 bases, V lost 4 bases, and 8 bases had no gene match. CDR3 sequence: CASSKGTSLTTDTQYF. The CDR3 region has the DNA TGCGCCAGCAGCAAAGGGACTAGCCTTACCACAGATACGCAGTATTTT.

This chain uses TRBV9 with TRBJ2-1; D is ambiguous. Germline V CDR1 and CDR2: SGDLS, YYNGEE. The ends were cut back, 3 bases at V and 9 bases at J, with 13 bases in the middle. This CDR3 spans 13 amino acids. CDR3 in amino acids: CASSGTGRPEQFF. The CDR3, as DNA: TGTGCCAGCAGCGGTACGGGCCGACCTGAGCAGTTCTTC.

This chain links TRBV7-8 with TRBJ2-5; 7 bases map to TRBD1. CDR3 length: 16 residues. Per germline, CDR1 SGHVS and CDR2 FQNEAQ. V lost 5 bases, J lost 1 base, and 10 bases stayed unmatched. CDR3 DNA sequence: TGTGCCAGCAGCGCTCCGGGACAGAGACTCCAAGAGACCCAGTACTTC. This encodes CASSAPGQRLQETQYF.

This clonotype was found a few times. The chain carries TRBV12-3 or TRBV12-4 and TRBJ2-2; tentatively, D is TRBD2 (5 bases). Trimming pared 6 bases from V and 6 bases from J, leaving 11 bases between. The CDR3 contains 13 residues. The CDR3 nucleotides are TGTGCCAGCAGCTTCGGAGCGGCCGGGGAGCTGTTTTTT. It encodes CASSFGAAGELFF.

The table lists this clonotype with many counts. This rearrangement joins TRBV7-6 to TRBJ2-7, with TRBD1 identical over 9 bases. CDR1 and CDR2 (germline): SGHVS, FNYEAQ. This CDR3 comprises 15 residues. Trimming cost V 4 bases and J 4 bases; bases outside gene matches: 8. The CDR3 region is CASSSGTGLLYEQYF. CDR3 sequence (DNA): TGTGCCAGCAGCTCCGGGACAGGGCTTTTGTACGAGCAGTACTTC. The variable domain in full, completed from reference TRBV7-6 and TRBJ2-7, reads GAGVSQSPRYKVTKRGQDVALRCDPISGHVSLYWYRQALGQGPEFLTYFNYEAQQDKSGLPNDRFSAERPEGSISTLTIQRTEQRDSAMYRCASSSGTGLLYEQYFGPGTRLTVT.

Written as DNA, the CDR3 is TGTGCCAGCAGTGAAGGGTCGGGATTGAGCACAGATACGCAGTATTTT. This sequence encodes CASSEGSGLSTDTQYF. The V call is TRBV2, the J call TRBJ2-3, with D perhaps matching TRBD2 (5 bases). The CDR3 is 16 residues long. Germline V gene data show CDR1 as SNHLY and CDR2 as FYNNEI. V was cut by 1 base and J by 0 bases, with 11 bases left in between.

This clonotype was counted a few times. The genes are TRBV5-1 and TRBJ2-6, with D tentatively TRBD1 or TRBD2 (5 bases each). From germline, CDR1 is SGHRS and CDR2 YFSETQ. Trimming left V 3 bases short and J 2 bases short, with 15 bases between. This CDR3 contains 17 residues. The CDR3 sequence: CASSSLYLGAGANVLTF. The CDR3 DNA is TGCGCCAGCAGCTCCCTTTACTTGGGGGCTGGGGCCAACGTCCTGACTTTC.

This clonotype was detected only a few times. This chain connects TRBV29-1 to TRBJ2-3, with a tentative D call TRBD2 (5 bases). Trimming shortened V by 2 bases and J by 12 bases, and 15 bases separated the two germline ends. The germline V gene encodes CDR1 SQVTM and CDR2 ANQGSEA. This CDR3 spans 12 amino acids. Here the CDR3 DNA reads TGCAGCGTTGAAACTGAGGGTCGAAACCAGTATTTT. This sequence encodes CSVETEGRNQYF.

Many counts were recorded for this clonotype. The chain uses TRBV5-1 and TRBJ2-1; TRBD2 agrees at 7 bases. Germline values: CDR1 SGHRS, CDR2 YFSETQ. The length of the CDR3 is 13 residues. The trim removed 3 bases at V and 5 bases at J, leaving 2 bases unmatched. The CDR3 sequence is CASSSLADNEQFF. In DNA, the CDR3 is TGCGCCAGCAGCTCCCTAGCGGACAATGAGCAGTTCTTC.

This clonotype was counted only a few times. The V call is TRBV3-1, the J call TRBJ2-7, with D hard to call. The CDR3 sequence is 13 residues long. The V and J ends lost 2 bases and 2 bases respectively, with 7 bases between them. Germline CDR1 is LGHDT and CDR2 is YNNKEL (reference sequence). The CDR3 region has the DNA TGTGCCAGCAGCCAACCGACAACCTACGAGCAGTACTTC. It specifies CASSQPTTYEQYF.

In its sample, this clonotype was seen a few times. The V gene is TRBV7-8, the J gene TRBJ2-4; 8 nucleotides align to TRBD1. The CDR3 runs to 16 residues. Trimming cost V 5 bases and J 7 bases; bases outside gene matches: 13. Germline CDR1 SGHVS, CDR2 FQNEAQ. The CDR3 coding sequence is TGTGCCAGCAGCCGGACGACAGGGGAGGCAGTGAACATTCAGTACTTC. Translation gives CASSRTTGEAVNIQYF.